The TCR beta chain under discussion was sequenced for a study of shared clonotypes between healthy human individuals. Selected positively for CCR7 and CD45RO-negative, naive CD8 cells excluded terminally differentiated effector memory CD45RA+ cells. Here immunoSEQ multiplex PCR was the method, and the copy in TCRdb shows in-frame clones only, minus some. This sample carries nearly 2 million clones, over 85% of them seen once, and the ten largest clones take approximately 1%. Looked up from germline, CDR1 is MGHRA and CDR2 is YSYEKL. V lost 0 bases and J lost 6; bases outside the gene matches: 3. CDR3 length equals 16 residues. Remarks on this clone: Other DNA sequences in the same sample also yield this CDR3.

This clonotype was sampled from a young man in good health. Sequencing used naive CD8+ T cells sorted from blood. V usage is TRBV4-1 and J usage is TRBJ2-1; 12 bases agree with TRBD2. Written as DNA, the CDR3 is TGCGCCAGCAGCCAAGAGGGACTAGCGGGCGGCAATGAGCAGTTCTTC. It encodes CASSQEGLAGGNEQFF.